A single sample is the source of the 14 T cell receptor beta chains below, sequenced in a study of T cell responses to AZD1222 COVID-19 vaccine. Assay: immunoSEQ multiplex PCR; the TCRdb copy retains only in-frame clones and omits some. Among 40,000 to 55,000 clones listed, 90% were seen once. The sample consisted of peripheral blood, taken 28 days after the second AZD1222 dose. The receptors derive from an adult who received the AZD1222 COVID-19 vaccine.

The CDR3 protein is CASSPGTGGPYEQYF. CDR3 nucleotides: TGTGCCAGCTCACCCGGGACAGGGGGGCCCTACGAGCAGTACTTC. This chain links TRBV18 with TRBJ2-7; TRBD1 matches 11 bases. Germline CDR1 reads KGHSH; CDR2 reads LQKENI. The CDR3 spans 15 residues. The V and J ends lost 3 bases and 2 bases, in that order; junction bases with no gene match: 3.

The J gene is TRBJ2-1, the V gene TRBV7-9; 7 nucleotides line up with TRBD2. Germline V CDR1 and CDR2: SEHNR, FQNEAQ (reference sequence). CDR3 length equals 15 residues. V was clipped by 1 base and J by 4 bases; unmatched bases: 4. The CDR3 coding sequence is TGTGCCAGCAGCTTAGATGGCGGGGGTTACAATGAGCAGTTCTTC. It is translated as CASSLDGGGYNEQFF.

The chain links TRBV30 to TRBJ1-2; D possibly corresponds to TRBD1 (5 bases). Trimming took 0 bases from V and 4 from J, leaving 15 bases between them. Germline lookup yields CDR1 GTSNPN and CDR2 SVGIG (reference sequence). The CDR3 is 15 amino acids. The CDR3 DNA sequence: TGTGCCTGGAGTGTACTGGGTGGGGGAGCCTATGGCTACACCTTC. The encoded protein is CAWSVLGGGAYGYTF.

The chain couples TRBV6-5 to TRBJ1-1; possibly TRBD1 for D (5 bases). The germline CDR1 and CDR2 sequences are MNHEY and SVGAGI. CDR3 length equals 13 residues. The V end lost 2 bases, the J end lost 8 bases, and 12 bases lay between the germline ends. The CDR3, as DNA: TGTGCCAGCAGTTACCTGGGACGGATCGAAGCTTTCTTT. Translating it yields CASSYLGRIEAFF.

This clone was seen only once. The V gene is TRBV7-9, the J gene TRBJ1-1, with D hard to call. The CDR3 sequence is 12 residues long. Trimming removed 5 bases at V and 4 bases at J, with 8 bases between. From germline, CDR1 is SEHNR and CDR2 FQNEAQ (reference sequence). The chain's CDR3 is CASSLEITEAFF. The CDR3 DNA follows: TGTGCCAGCAGCCTGGAAATCACTGAAGCTTTCTTT.

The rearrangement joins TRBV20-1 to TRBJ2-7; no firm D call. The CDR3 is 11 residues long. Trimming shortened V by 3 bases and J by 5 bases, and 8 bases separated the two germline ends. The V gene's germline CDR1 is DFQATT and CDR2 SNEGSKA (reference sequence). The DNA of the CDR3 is TGCAGTGCTAGCCCCGTCAACGAGCAGTACTTC. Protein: CSASPVNEQYF.

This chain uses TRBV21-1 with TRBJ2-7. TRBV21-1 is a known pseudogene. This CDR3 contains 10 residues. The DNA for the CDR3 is TGTGCCAGCAGCAAAGACGAGCAGTACTTC. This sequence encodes CASSKDEQYF.

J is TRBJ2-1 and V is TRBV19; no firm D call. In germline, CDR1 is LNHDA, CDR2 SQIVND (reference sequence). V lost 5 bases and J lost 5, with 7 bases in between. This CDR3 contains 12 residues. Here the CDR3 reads CASSLGHNEQFF. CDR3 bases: TGTGCCAGTAGTTTGGGCCACAATGAGCAGTTCTTC.

The CDR3 loop is CASSLAYRTNSYEQYF. The CDR3 DNA reads TGTGCCAGCAGCTTGGCCTACAGGACCAATTCCTACGAGCAGTACTTC. V and J are TRBV5-6 and TRBJ2-7; tentatively, D is TRBD1 (5 bases). V was clipped by 0 bases and J by 1 base, with 14 bases between them. The CDR3 covers 16 residues. Looked up from germline, CDR1 is SGHDT and CDR2 is YYEEEE.

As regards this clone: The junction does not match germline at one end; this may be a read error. The CDR3 protein is CASSLEARGLKGYTF. CDR3 coding DNA: TGTGCCAGCAGTTTAGAGGCGAGGGGGCTAAAAGGCTACACCTTC. This rearrangement joins TRBV7-2 to TRBJ1-2, with 7 nucleotides matching TRBD1. This CDR3 is built from 15 residues. Germline V gene sequence: CDR1 SGHTA, CDR2 FQGNSA.

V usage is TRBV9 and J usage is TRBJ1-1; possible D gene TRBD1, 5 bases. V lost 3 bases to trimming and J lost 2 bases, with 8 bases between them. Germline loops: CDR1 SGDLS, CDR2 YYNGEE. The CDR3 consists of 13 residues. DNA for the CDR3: TGTGCCAGCAGCGCGGGACTTAACACTGAAGCTTTCTTT. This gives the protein CASSAGLNTEAFF. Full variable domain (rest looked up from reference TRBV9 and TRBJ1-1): DSGVTQTPKHLITATGQRVTLRCSPRSGDLSVYWYQQSLDQGLQFLIQYYNGEERAKGNILERFSAQQFPDLHSELNLSSLELGDSALYFCASSAGLNTEAFFGQGTRLTVV.

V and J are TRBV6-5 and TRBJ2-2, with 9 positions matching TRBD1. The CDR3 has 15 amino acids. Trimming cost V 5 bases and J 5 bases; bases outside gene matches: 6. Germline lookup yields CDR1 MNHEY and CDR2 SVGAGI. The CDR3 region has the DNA TGTGCCAGCAGTAAACGGACAGGGGTTACCGGGGAGCTGTTTTTT. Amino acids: CASSKRTGVTGELFF.

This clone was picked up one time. The CDR3 is CASSLFDRATGGEKLFF. The DNA for the CDR3 is TGTGCCAGCAGCCTTTTTGACAGGGCGACGGGGGGTGAAAAACTGTTTTTT. The chain employs TRBV5-6 and TRBJ1-4; 7 bases fit TRBD1. The CDR3 spans 17 residues. From germline, CDR1 is SGHDT and CDR2 YYEEEE. V trimming: 4 bases; J trimming: 7 bases; junction bases outside the gene matches: 16.

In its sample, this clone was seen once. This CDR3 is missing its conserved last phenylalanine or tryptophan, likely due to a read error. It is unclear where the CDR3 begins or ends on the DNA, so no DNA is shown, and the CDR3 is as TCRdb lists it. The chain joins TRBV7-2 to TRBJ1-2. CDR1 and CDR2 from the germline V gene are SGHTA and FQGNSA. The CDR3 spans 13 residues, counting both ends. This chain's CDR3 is CASSLAIAGTLGI.